Listed below are T cell receptor beta chains from one sample, sequenced in a study of blood T cells in healthy people across ages. TCRdb re-called the 5' RACE reads through MiXCR, storing one row per CDR3 protein. Here the sample spans 1.2 million to 1.5 million distinct CDR3 sequences, approximately 59% being singletons. The specimen was blood. These receptors were taken from a man aged 18 to 30 in good health. CDR3s include the opening cysteine and the closing phenylalanine or tryptophan. Fields, in order: V gene, D gene, J gene, clone size, CDR3 DNA, CDR3 protein. The D gene is left open where the match is weak. Only part of the rows carry a size: once, few, many, or a class if the clone is expanded.

TRBV7-2	TRBD1	TRBJ2-7	NA	TGTGCCAGCAGCTGGGGGACAGGGCTAACCTACGAGCAGTACTTC	CASSWGTGLTYEQYF
TRBV2	NA	TRBJ1-5	NA	TGTGCCAGCGAGAGGGGGGTAGGTCAGCCCCAGCATTTT	CASERGVGQPQHF
TRBV7-6	NA	TRBJ2-5	NA	TGTGCCAGCAGCTTAGTTGGAGAATCCGGAGAGTCCCAGTACTTC	CASSLVGESGESQYF
TRBV25-1	NA	TRBJ2-4	NA	TGTGCCAGCAAGGCGCAGGGAATAAACATTCAGTACTTC	CASKAQGINIQYF
TRBV27	NA	TRBJ2-7	NA	TGTGCCAGCAGTGTAATGCAGTCCTCCTACGAGCAGTACTTC	CASSVMQSSYEQYF
TRBV5-1	NA	TRBJ1-1	NA	TGCGCCAGCAGCTCCGTAAACTCAAGATCGGGAAAAGGGGGAGCTTTCTTT	CASSSVNSRSGKGGAFF
TRBV6-2/TRBV6-3	TRBD2	TRBJ2-5	NA	TGTGCCAGCAGTTCCGGGACTAGCTCTAATGAGCAGTACTTC	CASSSGTSSNEQYF
TRBV5-1	NA	TRBJ2-1	NA	TGCGCCAGCAGCTTGGCCCTAGCTAACAATGAGCAGTTCTTC	CASSLALANNEQFF
TRBV20-1	NA	TRBJ2-3	once	TGCAGTGCTAGAGATGGACGGGCCACAGATACACAGTATTTT	CSARDGRATDTQYF
TRBV29-1	NA	TRBJ1-1	NA	TGCAGCGTTACCGGGCTCCTTGGGACTGAAGCTTTCTTT	CSVTGLLGTEAFF
TRBV27	NA	TRBJ1-5	few	TGTGCCATCAGGAGGGGAGCAGCTAGCAATCAGCCCCAGCATTTT	CAIRRGAASNQPQHF
TRBV7-9	NA	TRBJ2-7	few	TGTGCCAGCAGCGCGGATTTCAACGAGCAGTACTTC	CASSADFNEQYF
TRBV7-9	TRBD2	TRBJ2-7	few	TGTGCCAGCAGCTCCTTCCTAGCGGGAGGGAGTTACGAGCAGTACTTC	CASSSFLAGGSYEQYF
TRBV4-1	TRBD2	TRBJ2-5	few	TGCGCCAGCAGCCAAGGTCGGGGTAGCGGGATGGGGGAGACCCAGTACTTC	CASSQGRGSGMGETQYF
TRBV28	TRBD1	TRBJ2-5	NA	TGTGCCAGCAGTCCTATACAGGGGGCTGGCCAGGAGACCCAGTACTTC	CASSPIQGAGQETQYF
TRBV11-2	NA	TRBJ2-1	few	TGTGCCAGCAGCTTAGAACTAGCTGATGGAGGTAACAATGAGCAGTTCTTC	CASSLELADGGNNEQFF
TRBV29-1	NA	TRBJ2-7	few	TGCAGCGTTGTGACGGGTTCCTACGAGCAGTACTTC	CSVVTGSYEQYF
TRBV24-1	NA	TRBJ2-6	NA	TGTGCCACCAGTGATAACCCACGGGGGAAAAGCTCTGGGGCCAACGTCCTGACTTTC	CATSDNPRGKSSGANVLTF
TRBV7-2	TRBD1	TRBJ2-7	NA	TGTGCCAGCAGCTTAGCTAGTCAGGGGGCCTACGAGCAGTACTTC	CASSLASQGAYEQYF
TRBV27	NA	TRBJ2-1	NA	TGTGCCAGCAGTTTATCTAGCCTGACAGGCGAAATCTCCTACAATGAGCAGTTCTTC	CASSLSSLTGEISYNEQFF